Below, 8 T cell receptor beta chains from the same sample are listed, as sequenced in a study of read filtering for tumor transcriptome and immune sequencing. This library used about 360 ng RNA and molecular barcoded adaptors spanning alpha/delta and beta/gamma chains. MiXCR was run by TCRdb on the reads, yielding one entry per CDR3 protein. The sample contains tens of thousands of distinct CDR3 sequences, roughly 19% of which appear only once. Specimen: a population of CD138-negative cells sorted from bone marrow. The receptors originated from a donor at least 40 years old with multiple myeloma.

This clonotype was seen a few times. J is TRBJ2-3 and V is TRBV18, with D perhaps matching TRBD1 or TRBD2 (5 bases each). V gave up 3 bases and J gave up 6 bases, with 22 bases separating them. The CDR3 is 17 amino acids. Germline-derived CDR1 and CDR2 are KGHSH and LQKENI. Written as DNA, the CDR3 is TGTGCCAGCTCACCTAACCGACGGGACCTTCGGTCCGATACGCAGTATTTT. This sequence encodes CASSPNRRDLRSDTQYF.

The CDR3 bases are TGCAGTGCTAGAGAGACAGATTATCAGCCCCAGCATTTT. Its protein product is CSARETDYQPQHF. This chain links TRBV20-1 with TRBJ1-5; weak D call: TRBD1 (5 bases). This CDR3 contains 13 residues. Per germline, CDR1 DFQATT and CDR2 SNEGSKA (reference sequence). The germline V and J ends were trimmed by 0 bases and 5 bases, with 8 bases remaining between them.

Remarks on this clonotype: A far larger clone differs by one base, so this is likely a read error. The CDR3 spells CASSSLGDSPLRF. The CDR3 region has the DNA TGTGCCAGCAGCTCGCTCGGGGATTCACCCCTCCGCTTT. The gene calls are TRBV7-6 and TRBJ1-1; D is unclear. Looked up from germline, CDR1 is SGHVS and CDR2 is FNYEAQ. This CDR3 comprises 13 residues.

This clonotype was recorded many times. The DNA for the CDR3 is TGCGCCAGCAGCGATCGGGACCCCACAGATACGCAGTATTTT. This sequence encodes CASSDRDPTDTQYF. This chain connects TRBV5-1 to TRBJ2-3; D might be TRBD1 or TRBD2, each matching 5 bases. The CDR3 extends over 14 amino acids. The germline V gene has CDR1 SGHRS and CDR2 YFSETQ. V lost 4 bases, J lost 2 bases, and 11 bases lay in between.

The J gene is TRBJ2-1, the V gene TRBV11-3, with 7 bases matching TRBD2. Per germline, CDR1 SGHNT and CDR2 YENEEA. The ends lost 0 bases at V and 8 bases at J; junction bases unmatched: 10. This CDR3 is built from 16 residues. In DNA, the CDR3 is TGTGCCAGCAGCTTAGAGGTGACTAGCCTAGGGTATGAGCAGTTCTTC. This translates into CASSLEVTSLGYEQFF.

The sample holds many counts of this clonotype. This chain connects TRBV12-3 or TRBV12-4 to TRBJ2-5; D is perhaps TRBD2 (6 bases). The CDR3 covers 13 residues. V was pared by 5 bases and J by 3 bases, with 10 bases between. Written as DNA, the CDR3 is TGTGCCAGCAGTATGGACTATGAAGAGACCCAGTACTTC. This sequence encodes CASSMDYEETQYF.

In its sample, this clonotype is medium-sized. V and J are TRBV5-5 and TRBJ2-1; D gene uncertain. CDR3 length: 15 residues. Per the germline V gene, CDR1 is SGHKS and CDR2 is YYEKEE (reference sequence). V lost 3 bases and J lost 3, with 13 bases in between. The CDR3 nucleotides are TGTGCCAGCAGCTCCTCCCCCTCTAACTACAATGAGCAGTTCTTC. Protein sequence: CASSSSPSNYNEQFF.

This clonotype was counted many times. The J gene is TRBJ2-7, the V gene TRBV20-1, with TRBD1 matching 7 bases. Per the germline V gene, CDR1 is DFQATT and CDR2 is SNEGSKA (reference sequence). The CDR3 consists of 15 residues. Losses at the gene ends were 0 bases for V and 5 bases for J; bases not matched to a gene: 10. The CDR3 DNA is TGCAGTGCTAGAGACCCAACAGGGGTTCGAAACGAGCAGTACTTC. Translated: CSARDPTGVRNEQYF.